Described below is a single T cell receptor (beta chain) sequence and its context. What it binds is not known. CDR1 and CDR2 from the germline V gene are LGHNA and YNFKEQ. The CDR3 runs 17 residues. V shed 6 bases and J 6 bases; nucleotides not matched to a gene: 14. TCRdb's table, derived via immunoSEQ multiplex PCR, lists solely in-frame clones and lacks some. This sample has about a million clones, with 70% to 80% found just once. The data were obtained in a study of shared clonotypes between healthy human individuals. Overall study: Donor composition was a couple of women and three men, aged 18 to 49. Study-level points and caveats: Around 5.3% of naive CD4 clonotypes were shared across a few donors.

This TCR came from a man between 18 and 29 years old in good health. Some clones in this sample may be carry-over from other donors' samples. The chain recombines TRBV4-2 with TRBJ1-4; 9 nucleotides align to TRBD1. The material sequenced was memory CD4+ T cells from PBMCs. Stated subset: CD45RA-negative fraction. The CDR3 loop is CASRPPGQGGKDEKLFF. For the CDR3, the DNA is TGTGCCAGCAGACCCCCGGGACAGGGAGGAAAGGATGAAAAACTGTTTTTT.